Below, 25 T cell receptor beta chains from the same sample are listed, as sequenced in a study of T cell responses to AZD1222 COVID-19 vaccine. Clones were read by immunoSEQ multiplex PCR, and TCRdb kept only the in-frame ones, dropping some. The data contain 100,000 to 120,000 clones, roughly 89% of them seen just once; the ten biggest clones take up about two fifths. Sequencing was performed on peripheral blood, taken 28 days after the second AZD1222 dose. The receptor source for this set is an adult who received the AZD1222 COVID-19 vaccine.

On this clone itself: This same CDR3 is encoded by further DNA sequences in the sample. The chain carries TRBV29-1 and TRBJ2-7; the D is unclear. Trimming took off 5 bases at V and 2 bases at J, with 7 bases between the two ends. The CDR3 is 11 residues long. The germline V gene encodes CDR1 SQVTM and CDR2 ANQGSEA. DNA for the CDR3: TGCAGCGTTAGGATCACCTACGAGCAGTACTTC. This codes for CSVRITYEQYF.

The CDR3 protein is CASSLRGLSYEQYF. The CDR3 region has the DNA TGTGCCAGCAGCTTGAGAGGACTTTCCTACGAGCAGTACTTC. The rearrangement uses TRBV13 and TRBJ2-7; the D gene is possibly TRBD2 (5 bases). Between the trimmed V and J ends, which lost 3 bases and 1 base, there was a span of 10 bases. The CDR3 totals 14 residues. Germline CDR1 reads PRHDT; CDR2 reads FYEKMQ (reference sequence).

V and J are TRBV9 and TRBJ2-2, with 9 bases identical to TRBD2. With V trimmed by 2 bases and J by 5 bases, 4 bases remained unmatched. CDR3 length: 15 amino acids. CDR1 and CDR2 from the germline V gene are SGDLS and YYNGEE. The CDR3 protein is CASSVGTSMTGELFF. The CDR3 DNA reads as TGTGCCAGCAGCGTCGGGACTAGCATGACCGGGGAGCTGTTTTTT.

The J gene is TRBJ2-5, the V gene TRBV7-9; D possibly corresponds to TRBD2 (6 bases). Trimming took 3 bases from V and 0 from J, leaving 14 bases between them. CDR1 is SEHNR, CDR2 FQNEAQ, per germline (reference sequence). The CDR3 consists of 16 residues. The CDR3 coding sequence is TGTGCCAGCAGCTTCGGAGGGGCTGAGTACCAAGAGACCCAGTACTTC. Amino acids: CASSFGGAEYQETQYF.

This chain links TRBV4-2 with TRBJ2-7, with D maybe TRBD1 (7 bases). Germline CDR1 LGHNA, CDR2 YNFKEQ. This CDR3 region has 17 residues. Trimming shortened V by 3 bases and J by 5 bases, and 23 bases separated the two germline ends. The CDR3 bases are TGTGCCAGCAGCCAGAGTGGCCCAGGGGGGTTAATGGACGAGCAGTACTTC. This gives the protein CASSQSGPGGLMDEQYF.

V gene TRBV9 combines with J gene TRBJ2-2, with 13 bases that match TRBD2. The trim removed 4 bases at V and 5 bases at J, leaving 8 bases unmatched. Germline CDR1 is SGDLS and CDR2 is YYNGEE. The CDR3 runs 17 residues. The CDR3 loop reads CASSPGLAGERTGELFF. The CDR3 DNA sequence: TGTGCCAGCAGCCCCGGACTAGCGGGAGAACGGACCGGGGAGCTGTTTTTT.

DNA for the CDR3: TGTGCCAGTAGTATAGCTCCAGGGTTTAATCAGCCCCAGCATTTT. Protein sequence: CASSIAPGFNQPQHF. The chain uses TRBV19 and TRBJ1-5; TRBD1 might be the D (5 bases). The CDR3 loop spans 15 amino acids. V lost 1 base to trimming and J lost 4 bases, with 11 bases between them. Per germline, CDR1 LNHDA and CDR2 SQIVND (reference sequence).

J is TRBJ1-3 and V is TRBV6-2 or TRBV6-3, with D tentatively TRBD1 (6 bases). There are 15 residues in the CDR3. V lost 5 bases to trimming and J lost 4 bases, with 15 bases between them. The germline V gene has CDR1 MNHEY and CDR2 SVGEGT. CDR3 DNA: TGTGCCAGCAGTCTCTCGGACAGCAGGGGAAACACCATATATTTT. Residues: CASSLSDSRGNTIYF.

The V call is TRBV27, the J call TRBJ1-5; D remains unclear. V lost 8 bases to trimming and J lost 3 bases, with 8 bases between them. Germline loops: CDR1 MNHEY, CDR2 SMNVEV (reference sequence). The CDR3 is 12 amino acids. The CDR3 DNA reads TGTGCCAGCTCCAACACCAATCAGCCCCAGCATTTT. Translation: CASSNTNQPQHF.

The CDR3 region has the DNA TGTGCCAGCAGCTTCACAGGGGGACGGGACACTGAAGCTTTCTTT. The encoded protein is CASSFTGGRDTEAFF. The genes are TRBV5-4 and TRBJ1-1, with 8 bases lining up with TRBD1. The CDR3 contains 15 residues. Germline V lookup: CDR1 SGHNT, CDR2 YYREEE (reference sequence). The trim removed 2 bases at V and 3 bases at J, leaving 6 bases unmatched.

This sequence joins TRBV7-2 and TRBJ2-7; a weak D match, TRBD2 (6 bases). Trimming left V 3 bases short and J 4 bases short, with 13 bases between. This CDR3 region has 14 residues. CDR1 and CDR2 from the germline V gene are SGHTA and FQGNSA. The CDR3 region has the DNA TGTGCCAGCAGCTTTACCGGGAGCGGTTACGAGCAGTACTTC. This codes for CASSFTGSGYEQYF.

The rearrangement links TRBV6-2 or TRBV6-3 to TRBJ2-3, with 8 bases matching TRBD2. The CDR3 extends over 15 amino acids. Germline V CDR1 and CDR2: MNHEY, SVGEGT. V was pared by 3 bases and J by 2 bases, with 4 bases of the junction left unmatched. The CDR3 protein is CASSYSLAATDTQYF. CDR3 coding DNA: TGTGCCAGCAGTTATTCACTAGCGGCCACAGATACGCAGTATTTT.

The chain has TRBV4-3 and TRBJ2-2; 11 bases align to TRBD2. Per germline, CDR1 LGHNA and CDR2 YSLEER. The V segment lost 2 bases and the J segment 1 base; nucleotides outside the gene matches: 6. The CDR3 contains 18 residues. The CDR3 is CASSQMGLAAMNTGELFF. CDR3 sequence (DNA): TGCGCCAGCAGCCAAATGGGACTAGCGGCAATGAACACCGGGGAGCTGTTTTTT.

The count of this clone is one. The chain uses TRBV27 and TRBJ1-2; D remains ambiguous. Trimming pared 2 bases from V and 8 bases from J, leaving 3 bases between. Germline CDR1 MNHEY, CDR2 SMNVEV (reference sequence). This CDR3 is built from 10 residues. CDR3 coding DNA: TGTGCCAGCAGTTTAGGGGGCTACACCTTC. This encodes CASSLGGYTF.

The chain links TRBV11-3 to TRBJ2-3, with D perhaps TRBD1 or TRBD2 (5 bases each). The germline gives CDR1 SGHNT, CDR2 YENEEA. The CDR3 is made up of 15 amino acids. Trimming stripped 1 base from V and 2 bases from J, with 10 bases between. The CDR3, as DNA: TGTGCCAGCAGCTTAGGATCGGGGCTCACAGATACGCAGTATTTT. It yields the protein CASSLGSGLTDTQYF.

The genes are TRBV7-8 and TRBJ1-2, with 9 bases matching TRBD1. With 5 bases clipped from V and 6 bases from J, the junction kept 10 bases outside the gene matches. Germline V gene data show CDR1 as SGHVS and CDR2 as FQNEAQ. The length of the CDR3 is 15 residues. The CDR3 DNA reads as TGTGCCAGCAGCCGATCCGGGACAGGGATGAATGGCTACACCTTC. Translated, it gives CASSRSGTGMNGYTF. Full variable domain (rest looked up from reference TRBV7-8 and TRBJ1-2): GAGVSQSPRYKVAKRGQDVALRCDPISGHVSLFWYQQALGQGPEFLTYFQNEAQLDKSGLPSDRFFAERPEGSVSTLKIQRTQQEDSAVYLCASSRSGTGMNGYTFGSGTRLTVV.

This chain's CDR3 is CASSIGTSGRAHEQFF. The CDR3 DNA is TGTGCCAGCAGCATAGGGACTAGCGGGAGGGCCCATGAGCAGTTCTTC. J is TRBJ2-1 and V is TRBV7-2, with 16 positions matching TRBD2. The ends lost 5 bases at V and 8 bases at J; junction bases unmatched: 6. The length of the CDR3 is 16 residues. The germline gives CDR1 SGHTA, CDR2 FQGNSA.

This sequence joins TRBV28 and TRBJ2-1; D gene unclear. CDR3 length: 15 amino acids. V lost 3 bases to trimming and J lost 0 bases, with 9 bases between them. Germline V gene data show CDR1 as MDHEN and CDR2 as SYDVKM. CDR3 amino acids: CASSFLRTSYNEQFF. The CDR3 DNA reads as TGTGCCAGCAGTTTCCTCCGGACCTCCTACAATGAGCAGTTCTTC.

V gene TRBV9 combines with J gene TRBJ2-3; TRBD2 matches at 10 bases. The germline CDR1 and CDR2 sequences are SGDLS and YYNGEE. The CDR3 extends over 16 amino acids. Trimming at V came to 2 bases and at J to 2 bases, leaving 5 bases not matched to a gene. The CDR3 is CASSVTSGTVTDTQYF. The DNA of the CDR3 is TGTGCCAGCAGCGTTACTAGCGGGACCGTCACAGATACGCAGTATTTT.

J is TRBJ1-5 and V is TRBV19; D ambiguous. V lost 1 base and J lost 0, with 10 bases in between. The CDR3 totals 16 residues. Looked up from germline, CDR1 is LNHDA and CDR2 is SQIVND (reference sequence). The CDR3 is CASSIGATNSNQPQHF. The CDR3 nucleotides read TGTGCCAGTAGTATAGGGGCCACAAATAGCAATCAGCCCCAGCATTTT.

This clone was seen only once. The chain combines TRBV3-1 (or the pseudogene TRBV3-2) with TRBJ1-1; unclear D gene. Trimming cost V 2 bases and J 4 bases, with 14 bases left between them. In germline, CDR1 is LGHDT, CDR2 YNNKEL (reference sequence). The CDR3 totals 15 residues. CDR3 nucleotides: TGTGCCAGCAGCCAAAATCCGAGAGGAGCCACTGAAGCTTTCTTT. This sequence encodes CASSQNPRGATEAFF.

The rearrangement uses TRBV6-1 and TRBJ1-4, with TRBD1 as a possible D gene (5 bases). There are 13 residues in the CDR3. Trimming cost V 3 bases and J 13 bases, with 15 bases left between them. Germline CDR1 reads MNHNS; CDR2 reads SASEGT. The CDR3 DNA reads as TGTGCCAGCAGTGACGAGGGGACGGGGGGACTGTTTTTT. Encoded protein: CASSDEGTGGLFF.

The rearrangement joins TRBV7-7 to TRBJ1-1; 7 bases are shared with TRBD1. Per germline, CDR1 SSHAT and CDR2 FNYEAQ (reference sequence). The length of the CDR3 is 16 residues. J gave up 1 base and V 1 base, and 6 bases lay outside the gene matches. The CDR3 bases are TGTGCCAGCAGCTTAGAGAAGGGGGCCAGGAACACTGAAGCTTTCTTT. Its protein product is CASSLEKGARNTEAFF.

The chain uses TRBV6-4 and TRBJ2-7; 9 nucleotides match TRBD1. This CDR3 has 15 residues. J gave up 4 bases and V 4 bases, and 8 bases lay outside the gene matches. Germline V gives CDR1 MRHNA, CDR2 SNTAGT. CDR3 sequence reads: CASSAGPGTGYEQYF. In DNA, the CDR3 is TGTGCCAGCAGTGCCGGTCCCGGGACAGGGTACGAGCAGTACTTC.

J is TRBJ2-3 and V is TRBV7-2, with D perhaps TRBD2 (6 bases). The CDR3 covers 15 residues. V lost 2 bases, J lost 6 bases, and 15 bases lay in between. The germline gives CDR1 SGHTA, CDR2 FQGNSA. As DNA, the CDR3 is TGTGCCAGCAGCTTAAGAGTCACGGGGAGGGATACGCAGTATTTT. Translation gives CASSLRVTGRDTQYF.